This T cell receptor (beta chain) was captured in a study of cytomegalovirus exposure and HLA in healthy donors. Whole-study findings and limits: In most subjects, TCR beta sequences reportedly gave accurate predictions of HLA-A and HLA-B alleles. Overall, 164 TCR beta chains were annotated as cytomegalovirus-associated.

Of note for this clone: What it recognizes is unknown.

The PCR was carried out with 60 Vbeta primers and 13 Jbeta primers. Clones were sequenced by immunoSEQ multiplex PCR, and TCRdb holds only the in-frame ones, with some missing. The sample includes 100,000 to 150,000 clones, roughly 72% of them seen just once. The V gene end was trimmed by 4 bases and the J gene end by 3 bases; junction bases not matched to a gene: 6. Germline V gene sequence: CDR1 MNHEY, CDR2 SVGAGI. The CDR3 totals 15 residues. The source material was PBMCs. V gene TRBV6-5 combines with J gene TRBJ2-1; 7 positions agree with TRBD2. The TCR sequence derives from a male donor in good health and CMV-seronegative. In DNA form, the CDR3 reads TGTGCCAGCAGTTCCCAGGGAGGGGTCTACAATGAGCAGTTCTTC. Protein: CASSSQGGVYNEQFF.